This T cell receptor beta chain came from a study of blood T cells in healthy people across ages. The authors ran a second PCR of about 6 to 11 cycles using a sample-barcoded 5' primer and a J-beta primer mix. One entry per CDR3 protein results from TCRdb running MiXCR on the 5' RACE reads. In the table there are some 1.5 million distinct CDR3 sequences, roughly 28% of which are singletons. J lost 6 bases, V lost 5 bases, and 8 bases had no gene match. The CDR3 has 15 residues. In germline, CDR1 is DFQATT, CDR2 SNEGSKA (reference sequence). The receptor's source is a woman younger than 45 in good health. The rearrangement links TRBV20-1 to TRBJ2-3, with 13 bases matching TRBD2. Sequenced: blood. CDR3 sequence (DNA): TGCAGTGCTCCCGGACTAGCGGGAGTGGGTGATACGCAGTATTTT. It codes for CSAPGLAGVGDTQYF.